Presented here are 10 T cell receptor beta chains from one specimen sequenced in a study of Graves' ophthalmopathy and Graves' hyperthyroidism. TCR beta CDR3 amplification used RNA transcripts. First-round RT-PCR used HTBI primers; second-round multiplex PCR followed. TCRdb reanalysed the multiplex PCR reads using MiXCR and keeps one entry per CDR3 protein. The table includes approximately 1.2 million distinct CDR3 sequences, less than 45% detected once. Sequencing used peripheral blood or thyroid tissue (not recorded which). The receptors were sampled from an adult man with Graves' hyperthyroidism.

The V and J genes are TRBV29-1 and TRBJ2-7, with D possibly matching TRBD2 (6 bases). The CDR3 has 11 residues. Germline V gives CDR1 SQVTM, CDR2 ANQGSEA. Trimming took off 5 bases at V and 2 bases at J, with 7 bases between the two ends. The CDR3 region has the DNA TGCAGCGTTCCGGGAGCCTACGAGCAGTACTTC. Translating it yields CSVPGAYEQYF.

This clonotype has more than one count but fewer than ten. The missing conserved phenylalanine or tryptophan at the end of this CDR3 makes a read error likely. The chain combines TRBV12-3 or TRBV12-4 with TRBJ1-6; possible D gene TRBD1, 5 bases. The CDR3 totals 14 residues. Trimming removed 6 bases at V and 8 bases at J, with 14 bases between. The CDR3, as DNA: TGTGCCAGCAGAACCGACAGTCACCATTCACCCCTCCACCTT. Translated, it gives CASRTDSHHSPLHL.

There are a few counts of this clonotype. CDR3 amino acids: CASRGFYSNQPQHF. The DNA for the CDR3 is TGTGCCAGCCGGGGCTTTTATAGCAATCAGCCCCAGCATTTT. The J gene is TRBJ1-5, the V gene TRBV12-3 or TRBV12-4; D possibly corresponds to TRBD1 (5 bases). V was shortened by 8 bases and J by 0 bases, with 11 bases between the two germline ends. The CDR3 contains 14 residues.

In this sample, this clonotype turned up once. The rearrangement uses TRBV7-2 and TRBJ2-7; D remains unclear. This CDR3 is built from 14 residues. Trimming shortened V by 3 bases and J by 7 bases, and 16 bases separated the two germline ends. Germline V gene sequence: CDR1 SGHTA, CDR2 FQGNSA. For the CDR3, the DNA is TGTGCCAGCAGCTTTATAGGAGCCCACAATGAGCAGTACTTC. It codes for CASSFIGAHNEQYF.

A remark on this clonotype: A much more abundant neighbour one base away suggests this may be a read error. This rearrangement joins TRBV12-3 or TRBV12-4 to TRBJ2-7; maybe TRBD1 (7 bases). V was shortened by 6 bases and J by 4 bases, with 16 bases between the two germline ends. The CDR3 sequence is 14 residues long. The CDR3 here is CASRRGTVPYEQYF. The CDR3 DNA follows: TGTGCCAGCAGGCGCGGGACAGTTCCGTACGAGCAGTACTTC.

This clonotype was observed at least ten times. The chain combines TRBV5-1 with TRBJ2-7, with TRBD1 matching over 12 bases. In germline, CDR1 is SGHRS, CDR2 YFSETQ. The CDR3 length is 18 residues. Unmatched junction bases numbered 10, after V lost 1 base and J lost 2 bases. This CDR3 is CASSLIGTGTGGAYEQYF. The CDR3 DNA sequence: TGCGCCAGCAGCTTGATAGGCACCGGGACAGGGGGCGCCTACGAGCAGTACTTC.

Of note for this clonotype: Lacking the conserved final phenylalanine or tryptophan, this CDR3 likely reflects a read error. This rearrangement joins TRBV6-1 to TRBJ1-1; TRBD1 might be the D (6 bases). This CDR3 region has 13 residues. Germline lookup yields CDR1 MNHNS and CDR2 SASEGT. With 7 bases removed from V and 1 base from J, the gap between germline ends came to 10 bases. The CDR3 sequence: CASMGTTNTEAFL. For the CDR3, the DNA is TGTGCCAGCATGGGGACAACGAACACTGAAGCTTTCCTT.

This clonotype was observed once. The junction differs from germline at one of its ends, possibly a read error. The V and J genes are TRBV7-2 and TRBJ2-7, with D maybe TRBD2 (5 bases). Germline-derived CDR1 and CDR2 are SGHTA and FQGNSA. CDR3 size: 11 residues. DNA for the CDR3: TGTGCCAGCAGCATATCCGGGGAGCTGTACTTC. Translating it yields CASSISGELYF.

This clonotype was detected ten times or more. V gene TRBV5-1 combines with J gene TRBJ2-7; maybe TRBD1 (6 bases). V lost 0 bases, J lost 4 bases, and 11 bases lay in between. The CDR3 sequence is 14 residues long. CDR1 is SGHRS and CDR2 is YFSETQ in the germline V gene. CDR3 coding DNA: TGCGCCAGCAGCTTGGGGCAGGGGATGTACGAGCAGTACTTC. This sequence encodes CASSLGQGMYEQYF.

The CDR3 DNA follows: TGTGCCAGCAGGGACGACCGGGGCGGCTACGAGCAGTACTTC. Its translation is CASRDDRGGYEQYF. The V gene is TRBV2, the J gene TRBJ2-7; the D gene could be TRBD1 or TRBD2 (5 bases each). The CDR3 contains 14 residues. Per the germline V gene, CDR1 is SNHLY and CDR2 is FYNNEI. The ends were cut back, 6 bases at V and 3 bases at J, with 15 bases in the middle.